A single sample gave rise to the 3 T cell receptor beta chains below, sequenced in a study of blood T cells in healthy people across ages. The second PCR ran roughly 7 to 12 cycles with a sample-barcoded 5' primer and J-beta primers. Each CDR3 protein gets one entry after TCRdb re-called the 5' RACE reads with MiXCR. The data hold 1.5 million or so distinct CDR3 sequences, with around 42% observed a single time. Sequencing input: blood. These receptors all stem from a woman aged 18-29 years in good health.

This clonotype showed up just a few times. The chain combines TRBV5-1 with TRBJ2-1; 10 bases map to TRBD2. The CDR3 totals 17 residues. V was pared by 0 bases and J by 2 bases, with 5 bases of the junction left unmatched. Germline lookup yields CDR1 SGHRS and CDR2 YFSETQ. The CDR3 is CASSLAGSGRTYNEQFF. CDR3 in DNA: TGCGCCAGCAGCTTGGCCGGTAGCGGGAGGACCTACAATGAGCAGTTCTTC.

CDR3 loop: CASSTSGNYGYTF. Written as DNA, the CDR3 is TGTGCCAGCAGTACCTCAGGCAACTATGGCTACACCTTC. The chain has TRBV28 and TRBJ1-2; D gene unclear. There are 13 residues in the CDR3. V was pared by 5 bases and J by 2 bases, with 9 bases between. Germline loops: CDR1 MDHEN, CDR2 SYDVKM.

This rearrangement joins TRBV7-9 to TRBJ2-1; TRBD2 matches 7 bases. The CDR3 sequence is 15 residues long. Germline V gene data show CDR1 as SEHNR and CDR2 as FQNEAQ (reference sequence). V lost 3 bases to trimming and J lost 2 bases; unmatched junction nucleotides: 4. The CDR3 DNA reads TGTGCCAGCAGCTTTTACGGGAGGACCTACAATGAGCAGTTCTTC. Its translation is CASSFYGRTYNEQFF.